This record concerns one T cell receptor (beta chain) sequence. Residents of approximately 25 US areas, aged about 18 to 95 years, made up the participants. This entry is derived from a study of blood T cell repertoires in COVID-19. V was clipped by 0 bases and J by 3 bases, with 9 bases between them. The germline V gene encodes CDR1 MRHNA and CDR2 SNTAGT. The CDR3 loop spans 15 amino acids. Profiling relied on immunoSEQ multiplex PCR, and the TCRdb table lists in-frame clones only, not all of them. The data contain some 460,000 clones, roughly nine tenths of them singletons. This TCR was recovered from a young woman with acute COVID-19. Material for sequencing was PBMCs or T cells enriched from blood (not recorded which). The V call is TRBV6-4, the J call TRBJ1-5; a possible D gene is TRBD1 (5 bases). This chain's CDR3 is CASSDSPGPNQPQHF. For the CDR3, the DNA is TGTGCCAGCAGTGACTCACCAGGGCCCAATCAGCCCCAGCATTTT.